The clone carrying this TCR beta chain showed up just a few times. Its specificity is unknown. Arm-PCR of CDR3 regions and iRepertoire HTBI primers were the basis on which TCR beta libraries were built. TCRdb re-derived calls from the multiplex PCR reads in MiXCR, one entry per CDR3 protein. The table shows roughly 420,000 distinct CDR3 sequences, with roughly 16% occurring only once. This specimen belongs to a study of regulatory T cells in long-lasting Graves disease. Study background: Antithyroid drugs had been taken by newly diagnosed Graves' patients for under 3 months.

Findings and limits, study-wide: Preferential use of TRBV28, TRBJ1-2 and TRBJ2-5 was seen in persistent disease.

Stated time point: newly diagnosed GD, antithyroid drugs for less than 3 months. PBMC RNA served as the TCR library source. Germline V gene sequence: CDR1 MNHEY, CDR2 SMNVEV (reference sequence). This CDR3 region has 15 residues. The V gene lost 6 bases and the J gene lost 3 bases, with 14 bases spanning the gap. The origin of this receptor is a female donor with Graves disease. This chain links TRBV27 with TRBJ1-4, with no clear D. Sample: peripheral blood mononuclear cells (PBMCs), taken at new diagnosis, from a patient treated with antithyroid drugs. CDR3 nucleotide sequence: TGTGCCAGCAGCCCCCGGGGAGGTTCTAATGAAAAACTGTTTTTT. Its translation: CASSPRGGSNEKLFF.